A single TCR beta chain is shown here with its context. The data stem from a study of blood T cell repertoires in COVID-19. Germline V gene lookup returns CDR1 MGHDK and CDR2 SYGVNS. V lost 6 bases to trimming and J lost 4 bases, with 12 bases between them. CDR3 length equals 14 residues. The repertoire was sequenced with immunoSEQ multiplex PCR; TCRdb's copy has only in-frame clones and lacks some. The sample carries about 370,000 clones, 75% to 90% recorded once. All enrollees were roughly 18 to 90 years old and from about 25 US areas. Categorization into cohorts depended on clinical history that participants reported. What the recovered Cohort 3 donors had was two negative PCRs, clearance, or symptom resolution.

This TCR derives from a man aged 18 to 29 who had recovered from COVID-19. This chain joins TRBV25-1 and TRBJ1-4; no definite D call. Material: PBMCs or T cells enriched from blood (not recorded which). The CDR3: CASSIPGYNEKLFF. CDR3 in DNA: TGTGCCAGCAGCATCCCCGGGTATAATGAAAAACTGTTTTTT.